The source of this T cell receptor (beta chain) is a study of CD8 T cells in Susac syndrome. Whole-study context: Active disease was present in over 5 of the sequenced Susac syndrome patients, whereas about 8 of them were in remission.

Notes on this clonotype: Its antigen is currently unknown.

RNA amounts of roughly 0.5 to 1 ug underwent reverse transcription with random hexamers. immunoSEQ multiplex PCR amplified TCR beta CDR3 across 54 Vbeta, 13 Jbeta. TCRdb re-called the immunoSEQ multiplex PCR reads through MiXCR, storing one row per CDR3 protein. The table records roughly 80,000 distinct CDR3 sequences, approximately 94% of them present only once. Broader study findings: There was no clonal expansion in the CD4+ T cell repertoires of Susac syndrome.

The CDR3 is 14 residues long. Trimming took off 2 bases at V and 0 bases at J, with 6 bases between the two ends. CDR1 and CDR2 from the germline V gene are SGHAT and FQNNGV. The chain links TRBV11-2 to TRBJ2-3; D gene ambiguous. Specimen: CD4+ T cells from PBMCs. The receptor was derived from a human donor with Susac syndrome. The CDR3: CASSLLGSTDTQYF. CDR3 nucleotide sequence: TGTGCCAGCAGCTTACTGGGCAGCACAGATACGCAGTATTTT. The complete variable domain, with remaining parts taken from reference TRBV11-2 and TRBJ2-3, reads EAGVAQSPRYKIIEKRQSVAFWCNPISGHATLYWYQQILGQGPKLLIQFQNNGVVDDSQLPKDRFSAERLKGVDSTLKIQPAKLEDSAVYLCASSLLGSTDTQYFGPGTRLTVL.